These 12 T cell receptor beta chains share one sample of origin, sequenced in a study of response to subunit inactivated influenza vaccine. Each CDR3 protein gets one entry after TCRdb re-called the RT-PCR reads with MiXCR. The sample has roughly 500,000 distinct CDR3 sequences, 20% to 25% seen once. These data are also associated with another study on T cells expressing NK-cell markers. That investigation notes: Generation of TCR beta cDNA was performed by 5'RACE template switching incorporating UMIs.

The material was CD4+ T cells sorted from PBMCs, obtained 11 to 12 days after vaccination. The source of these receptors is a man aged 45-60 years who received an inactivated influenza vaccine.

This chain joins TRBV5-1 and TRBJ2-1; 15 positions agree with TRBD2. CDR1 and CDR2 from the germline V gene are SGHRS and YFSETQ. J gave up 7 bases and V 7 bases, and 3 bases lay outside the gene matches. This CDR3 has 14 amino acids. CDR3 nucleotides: TGCGCCAGCCGGACTAGCGGGAGGGTGAATGAGCAGTTCTTC. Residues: CASRTSGRVNEQFF.

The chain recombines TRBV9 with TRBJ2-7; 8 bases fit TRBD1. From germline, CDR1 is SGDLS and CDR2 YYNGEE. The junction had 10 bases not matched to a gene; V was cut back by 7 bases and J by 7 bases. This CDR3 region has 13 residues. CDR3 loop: CASALKTGGEQYF. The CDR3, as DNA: TGTGCCAGCGCCCTGAAAACAGGGGGGGAGCAGTACTTC.

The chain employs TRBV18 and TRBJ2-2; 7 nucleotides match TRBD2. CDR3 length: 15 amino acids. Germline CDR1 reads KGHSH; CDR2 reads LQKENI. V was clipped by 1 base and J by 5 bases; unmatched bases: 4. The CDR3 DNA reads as TGTGCCAGCTCACCACGCGGGGGACGAACCGGGGAGCTGTTTTTT. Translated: CASSPRGGRTGELFF.

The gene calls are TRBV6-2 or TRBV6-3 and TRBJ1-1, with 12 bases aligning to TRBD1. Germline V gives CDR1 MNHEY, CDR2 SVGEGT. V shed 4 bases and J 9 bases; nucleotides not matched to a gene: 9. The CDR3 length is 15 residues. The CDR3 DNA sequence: TGTGCCAGCAGTTTAATCCGGGACAGGGGGCGGAAAGCTTTCTTT. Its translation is CASSLIRDRGRKAFF.

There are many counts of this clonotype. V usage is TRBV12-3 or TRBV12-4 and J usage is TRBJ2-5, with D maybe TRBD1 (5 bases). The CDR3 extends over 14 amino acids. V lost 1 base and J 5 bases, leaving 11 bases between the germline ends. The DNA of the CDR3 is TGTGCCAGCAGTTTAGGGGCAGGGAAGGAGACCCAGTACTTC. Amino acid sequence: CASSLGAGKETQYF.

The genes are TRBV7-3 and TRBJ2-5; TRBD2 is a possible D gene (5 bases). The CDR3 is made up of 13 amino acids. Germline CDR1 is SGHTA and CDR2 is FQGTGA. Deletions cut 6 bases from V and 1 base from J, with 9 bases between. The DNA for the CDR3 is TGTGCCAGCAGTAAAAGCGGCCAAGAGACCCAGTACTTC. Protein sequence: CASSKSGQETQYF.

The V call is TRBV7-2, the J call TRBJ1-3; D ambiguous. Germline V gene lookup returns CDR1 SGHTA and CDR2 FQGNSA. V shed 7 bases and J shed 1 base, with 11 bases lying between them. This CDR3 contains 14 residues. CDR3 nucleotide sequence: TGTGCCAGCACCCGACGCGCATCTGGAAACACCATATATTTT. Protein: CASTRRASGNTIYF.

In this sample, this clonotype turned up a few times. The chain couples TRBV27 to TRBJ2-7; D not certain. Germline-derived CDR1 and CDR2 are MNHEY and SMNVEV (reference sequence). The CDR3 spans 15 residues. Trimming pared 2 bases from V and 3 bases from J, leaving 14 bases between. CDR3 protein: CASSLVGLAYYEQYF. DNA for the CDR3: TGTGCCAGCAGTTTAGTGGGTCTCGCCTACTACGAGCAGTACTTC.

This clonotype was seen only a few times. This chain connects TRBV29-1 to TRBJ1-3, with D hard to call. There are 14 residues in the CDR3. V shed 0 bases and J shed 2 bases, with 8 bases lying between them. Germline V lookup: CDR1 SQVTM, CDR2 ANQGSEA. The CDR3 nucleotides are TGCAGCGTTGAAGATCCGTTCACTGGAAACACCATATATTTT. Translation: CSVEDPFTGNTIYF.

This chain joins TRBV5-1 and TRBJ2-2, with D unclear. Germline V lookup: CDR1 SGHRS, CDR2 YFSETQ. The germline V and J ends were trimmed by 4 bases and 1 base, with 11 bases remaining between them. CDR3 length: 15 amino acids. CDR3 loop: CASSPDGENTGELFF. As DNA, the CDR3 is TGCGCCAGCAGCCCTGACGGAGAGAACACCGGGGAGCTGTTTTTT.

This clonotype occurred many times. Here the CDR3 reads CASSEGIAGLSETQYF. The CDR3 DNA reads TGTGCCAGCAGTGAAGGGATAGCGGGGCTATCGGAGACCCAGTACTTC. This chain connects TRBV2 to TRBJ2-5; 8 positions match TRBD2. CDR1 is SNHLY, CDR2 FYNNEI, per germline. The V gene end was trimmed by 1 base and the J gene end by 5 bases; junction bases not matched to a gene: 9. The CDR3 has 16 amino acids.

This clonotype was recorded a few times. The CDR3 DNA reads TGTGCCAGCAGCTTAGACCGACAGGGGCTGAACATTCAGTACTTC. Translation: CASSLDRQGLNIQYF. The V and J genes are TRBV7-9 and TRBJ2-4, with 8 bases fitting TRBD1. Germline trimming cut 1 base from V and 7 bases from J; bases unmatched to any gene: 6. Germline CDR1 and CDR2: SEHNR and FQNEAQ (reference sequence). The CDR3 has 15 residues.